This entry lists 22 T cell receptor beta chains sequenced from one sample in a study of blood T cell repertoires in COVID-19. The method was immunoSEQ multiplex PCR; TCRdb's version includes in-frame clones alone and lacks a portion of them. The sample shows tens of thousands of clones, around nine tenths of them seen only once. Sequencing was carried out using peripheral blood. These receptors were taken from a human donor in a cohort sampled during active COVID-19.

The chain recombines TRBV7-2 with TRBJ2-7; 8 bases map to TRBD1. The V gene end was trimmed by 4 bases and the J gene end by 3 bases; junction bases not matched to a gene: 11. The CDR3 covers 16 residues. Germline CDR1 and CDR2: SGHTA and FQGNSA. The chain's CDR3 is CASSSGPGQEYYEQYF. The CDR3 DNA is TGTGCCAGCAGCTCGGGACCGGGACAGGAGTACTACGAGCAGTACTTC.

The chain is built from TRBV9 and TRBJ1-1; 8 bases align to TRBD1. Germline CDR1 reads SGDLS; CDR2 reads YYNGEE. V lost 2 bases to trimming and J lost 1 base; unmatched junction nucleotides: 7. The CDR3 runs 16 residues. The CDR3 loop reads CASSVDTGTGNTEAFF. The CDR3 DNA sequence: TGTGCCAGCAGCGTGGACACCGGGACAGGGAACACTGAAGCTTTCTTT.

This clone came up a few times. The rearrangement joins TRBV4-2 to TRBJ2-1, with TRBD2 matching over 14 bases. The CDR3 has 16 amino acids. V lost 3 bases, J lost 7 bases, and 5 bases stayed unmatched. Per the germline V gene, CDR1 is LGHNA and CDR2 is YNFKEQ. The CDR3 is CASSQTSGGAHNEQFF. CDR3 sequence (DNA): TGTGCCAGCAGCCAGACTAGCGGGGGGGCCCATAATGAGCAGTTCTTC.

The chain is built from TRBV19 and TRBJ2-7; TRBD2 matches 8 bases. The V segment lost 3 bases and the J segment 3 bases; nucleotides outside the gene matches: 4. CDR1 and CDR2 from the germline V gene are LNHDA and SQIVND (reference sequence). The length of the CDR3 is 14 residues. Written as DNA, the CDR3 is TGTGCCAGTAGTATTGGCGGGGGGAGCTACGAGCAGTACTTC. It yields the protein CASSIGGGSYEQYF.

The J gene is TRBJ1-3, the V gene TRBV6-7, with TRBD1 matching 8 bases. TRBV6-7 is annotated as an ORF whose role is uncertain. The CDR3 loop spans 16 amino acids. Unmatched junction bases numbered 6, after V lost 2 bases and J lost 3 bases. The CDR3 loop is CASSYPQGACGNTIYF. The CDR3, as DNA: TGTGCCAGCAGTTACCCGCAGGGGGCTTGTGGAAACACCATATATTTT.

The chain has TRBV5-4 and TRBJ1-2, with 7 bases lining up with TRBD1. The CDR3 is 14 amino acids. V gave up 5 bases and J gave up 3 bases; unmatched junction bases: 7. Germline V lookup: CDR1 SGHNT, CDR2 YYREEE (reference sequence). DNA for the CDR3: TGTGCCAGCAGTAACTGGGACAGTTACTATGGCTACACCTTC. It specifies CASSNWDSYYGYTF.

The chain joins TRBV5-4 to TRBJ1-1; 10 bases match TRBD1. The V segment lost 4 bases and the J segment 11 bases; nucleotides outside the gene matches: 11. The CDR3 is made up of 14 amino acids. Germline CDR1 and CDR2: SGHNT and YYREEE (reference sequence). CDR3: CASSPVRTGGSAFF. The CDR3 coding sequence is TGTGCCAGCAGCCCCGTACGGACAGGGGGTTCGGCTTTCTTT.

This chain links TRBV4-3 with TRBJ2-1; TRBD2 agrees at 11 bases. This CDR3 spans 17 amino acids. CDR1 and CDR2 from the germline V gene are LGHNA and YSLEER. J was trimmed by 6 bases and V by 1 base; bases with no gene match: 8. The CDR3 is CASSQVAGGAGLNEQFF. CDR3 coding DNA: TGCGCCAGCAGCCAAGTAGCGGGAGGGGCCGGGCTCAATGAGCAGTTCTTC.

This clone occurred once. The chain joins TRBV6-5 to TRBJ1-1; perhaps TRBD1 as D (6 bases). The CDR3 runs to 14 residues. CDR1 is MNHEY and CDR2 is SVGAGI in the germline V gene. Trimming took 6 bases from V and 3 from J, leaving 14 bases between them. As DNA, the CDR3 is TGTGCCAGCAGACCCGGGGGGGGCTACACTGAAGCTTTCTTT. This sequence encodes CASRPGGGYTEAFF.

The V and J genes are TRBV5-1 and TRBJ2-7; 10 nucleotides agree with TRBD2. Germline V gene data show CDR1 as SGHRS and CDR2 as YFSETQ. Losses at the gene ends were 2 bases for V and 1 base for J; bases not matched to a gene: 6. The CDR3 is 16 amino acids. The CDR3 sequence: CASSFLAGGYSYEQYF. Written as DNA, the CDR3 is TGCGCCAGCAGCTTCTTAGCGGGAGGATATTCCTACGAGCAGTACTTC.

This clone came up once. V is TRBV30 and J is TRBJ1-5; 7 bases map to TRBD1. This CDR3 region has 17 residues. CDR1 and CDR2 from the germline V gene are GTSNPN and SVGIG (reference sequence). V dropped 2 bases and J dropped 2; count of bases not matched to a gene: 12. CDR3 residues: CAWSPKTGLDGNQPQHF. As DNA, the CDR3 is TGTGCCTGGAGTCCTAAGACAGGGCTGGATGGCAATCAGCCCCAGCATTTT.

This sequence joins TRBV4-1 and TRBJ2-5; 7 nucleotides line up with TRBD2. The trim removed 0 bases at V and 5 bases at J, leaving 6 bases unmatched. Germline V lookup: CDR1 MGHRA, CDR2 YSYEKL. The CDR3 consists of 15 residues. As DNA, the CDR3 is TGCGCCAGCAGCCAAGATCCAGCGGGGATTGAGACCCAGTACTTC. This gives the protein CASSQDPAGIETQYF.

This CDR3 is CASSAGEQYF. CDR3 nucleotide sequence: TGCGCCAGCAGTGCGGGCGAGCAGTACTTC. The rearrangement links TRBV23-1 to TRBJ2-7, with D tentatively TRBD2 (5 bases). TRBV23-1 is an open reading frame, and its role is uncertain. The V and J ends lost 5 bases and 6 bases respectively, with 5 bases between them. The CDR3 sequence is 10 residues long.

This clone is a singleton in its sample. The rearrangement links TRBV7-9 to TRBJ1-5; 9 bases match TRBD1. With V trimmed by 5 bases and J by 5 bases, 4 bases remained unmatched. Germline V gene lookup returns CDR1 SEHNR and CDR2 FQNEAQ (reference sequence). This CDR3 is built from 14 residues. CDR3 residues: CASSRTGEDQPQHF. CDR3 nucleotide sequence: TGTGCCAGCAGCAGGACAGGGGAAGATCAGCCCCAGCATTTT.

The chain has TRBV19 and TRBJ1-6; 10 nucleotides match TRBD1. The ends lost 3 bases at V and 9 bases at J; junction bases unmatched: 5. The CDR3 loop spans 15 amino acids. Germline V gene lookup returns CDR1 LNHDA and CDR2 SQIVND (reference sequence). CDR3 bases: TGTGCCAGTAGTATTGAAGGGACAGGGGTTTCACCCCTCCACTTT. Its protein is CASSIEGTGVSPLHF.

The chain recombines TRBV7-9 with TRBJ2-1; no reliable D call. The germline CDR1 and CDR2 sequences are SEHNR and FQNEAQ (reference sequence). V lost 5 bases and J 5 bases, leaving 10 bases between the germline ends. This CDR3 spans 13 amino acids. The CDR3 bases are TGTGCCAGCAGCCTTACTCATAACAATGAGCAGTTCTTC. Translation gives CASSLTHNNEQFF.

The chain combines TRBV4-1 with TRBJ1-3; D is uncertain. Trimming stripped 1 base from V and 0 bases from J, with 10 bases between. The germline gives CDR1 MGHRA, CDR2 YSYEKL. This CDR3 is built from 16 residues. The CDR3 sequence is CASSQVAPSSGNTIYF. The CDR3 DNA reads TGCGCCAGCAGCCAAGTCGCGCCTTCCTCTGGAAACACCATATATTTT.

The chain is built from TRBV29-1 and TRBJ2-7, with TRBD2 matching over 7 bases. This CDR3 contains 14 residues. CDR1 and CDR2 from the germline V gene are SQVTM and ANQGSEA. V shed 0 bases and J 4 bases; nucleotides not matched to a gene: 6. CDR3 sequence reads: CSVEDGEGSYEQYF. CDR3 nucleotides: TGCAGCGTTGAAGATGGGGAGGGCTCATACGAGCAGTACTTC.

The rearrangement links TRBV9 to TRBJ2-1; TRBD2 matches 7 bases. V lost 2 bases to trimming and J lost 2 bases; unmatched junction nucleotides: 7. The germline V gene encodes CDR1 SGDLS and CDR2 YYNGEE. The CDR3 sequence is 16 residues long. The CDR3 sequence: CASSVSGDRTYNEQFF. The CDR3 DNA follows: TGTGCCAGCAGCGTCAGCGGGGACCGGACCTACAATGAGCAGTTCTTC.

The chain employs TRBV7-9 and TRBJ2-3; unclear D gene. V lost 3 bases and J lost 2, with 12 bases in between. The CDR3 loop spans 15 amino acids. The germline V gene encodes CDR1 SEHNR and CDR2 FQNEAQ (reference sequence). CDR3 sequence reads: CASSLLEDHTDTQYF. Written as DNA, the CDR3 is TGTGCCAGCAGCTTGTTAGAAGATCACACAGATACGCAGTATTTT.

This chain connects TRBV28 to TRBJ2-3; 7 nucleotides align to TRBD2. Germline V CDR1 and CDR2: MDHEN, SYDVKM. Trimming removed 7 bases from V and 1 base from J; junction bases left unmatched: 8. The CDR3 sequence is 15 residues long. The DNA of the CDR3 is TGTGCCAGCAAGGTGAGGGGAGGGGGCACAGATACGCAGTATTTT. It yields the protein CASKVRGGGTDTQYF.

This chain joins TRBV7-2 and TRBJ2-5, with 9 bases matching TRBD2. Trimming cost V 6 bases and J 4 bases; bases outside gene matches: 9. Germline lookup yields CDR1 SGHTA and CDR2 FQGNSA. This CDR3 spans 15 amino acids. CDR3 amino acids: CASSSLLAGRETQYF. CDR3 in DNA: TGTGCCAGCAGTTCTCTTCTAGCGGGGAGAGAGACCCAGTACTTC.